These 20 T cell receptor beta chains were sequenced from one sample in a study of blood T cell repertoires in COVID-19. The assay was immunoSEQ multiplex PCR, and TCRdb's table has in-frame clones only and misses some. Here the sample spans under 250,000 clones, roughly four fifths being singletons. Sequenced sample: peripheral blood. The receptors originated from a woman in her fifties or sixties with acute or convalescent COVID-19.

This rearrangement joins TRBV10-3 to TRBJ1-2; 9 nucleotides agree with TRBD1. Germline CDR1 reads ENHRY; CDR2 reads SYGVKD. The CDR3 length is 12 residues. Unmatched junction bases numbered 4, after V lost 6 bases and J lost 8 bases. The CDR3 is CAIRGTGWGYTF. The CDR3 DNA reads TGTGCCATCAGGGGGACAGGGTGGGGCTACACCTTC.

The rearrangement links TRBV6-5 to TRBJ2-1, with TRBD2 matching over 7 bases. Germline V lookup: CDR1 MNHEY, CDR2 SVGAGI. The V and J ends lost 6 bases and 2 bases, in that order; junction bases with no gene match: 7. CDR3 length: 15 amino acids. Written as DNA, the CDR3 is TGTGCCAGCAGCCGAAGCGGGGAACCCTACAATGAGCAGTTCTTC. Translation: CASSRSGEPYNEQFF.

The chain is built from TRBV5-4 and TRBJ2-5; 8 nucleotides agree with TRBD1. The germline CDR1 and CDR2 sequences are SGHNT and YYREEE (reference sequence). The length of the CDR3 is 14 residues. V shed 1 base and J 3 bases; nucleotides not matched to a gene: 2. The CDR3 sequence: CASSLTGGKETQYF. The CDR3 DNA reads as TGTGCCAGCAGCTTGACAGGGGGTAAAGAGACCCAGTACTTC.

The CDR3 here is CATRDRQYQPQHF. DNA for the CDR3: TGTGCCACCCGGGACAGACAGTATCAGCCCCAGCATTTT. This sequence joins TRBV6-5 and TRBJ1-5, with TRBD1 identical over 7 bases. This CDR3 contains 13 residues. Germline CDR1 MNHEY, CDR2 SVGAGI. V was pared by 10 bases and J by 5 bases, with 8 bases of the junction left unmatched.

This chain connects TRBV6-5 to TRBJ1-3; 8 nucleotides match TRBD1. Looked up from germline, CDR1 is MNHEY and CDR2 is SVGAGI. The length of the CDR3 is 15 residues. J lost 3 bases, V lost 9 bases, and 10 bases had no gene match. CDR3 region: CASSRDRTFGNTIYF. In DNA, the CDR3 is TGTGCCAGTAGCCGGGACAGGACTTTTGGAAACACCATATATTTT.

The chain joins TRBV6-5 to TRBJ2-2; tentatively, D is TRBD2 (6 bases). The V and J ends lost 3 bases and 7 bases respectively, with 12 bases between them. Germline V CDR1 and CDR2: MNHEY, SVGAGI. The CDR3 runs 14 residues. The CDR3 spells CASSYNRGGGELFF. The CDR3, as DNA: TGTGCCAGCAGTTATAATAGGGGAGGCGGGGAGCTGTTTTTT.

The DNA for the CDR3 is TGTGCCAGCAGTGAGCCAGGGAACCCGAATCAGCCCCAGCATTTT. This codes for CASSEPGNPNQPQHF. The chain combines TRBV6-1 with TRBJ1-5; weak D call: TRBD1 (5 bases). Germline V CDR1 and CDR2: MNHNS, SASEGT. V lost 3 bases and J 4 bases, leaving 13 bases between the germline ends. The CDR3 extends over 15 amino acids.

This clone was counted many times. The chain is built from TRBV9 and TRBJ1-2; D is uncertain. V was shortened by 4 bases and J by 4 bases, with 14 bases between the two germline ends. Germline loops: CDR1 SGDLS, CDR2 YYNGEE. The CDR3 totals 14 residues. CDR3 coding DNA: TGTGCCAGCAGCACCCGATTAACAAGCTATGGCTACACCTTC. Its protein product is CASSTRLTSYGYTF.

This chain uses TRBV29-1 with TRBJ1-1, with TRBD1 identical over 10 bases. CDR1 and CDR2 from the germline V gene are SQVTM and ANQGSEA. Trimming cost V 3 bases and J 2 bases; bases outside gene matches: 9. The length of the CDR3 is 16 residues. The CDR3 protein is CSVEFRQGADNTEAFF. The CDR3, as DNA: TGCAGCGTTGAGTTTCGACAGGGGGCCGACAACACTGAAGCTTTCTTT.

The V call is TRBV6-5, the J call TRBJ2-7; the D gene is possibly TRBD1 (6 bases). Looked up from germline, CDR1 is MNHEY and CDR2 is SVGAGI. The CDR3 has 14 residues. The germline V and J ends were trimmed by 6 bases and 2 bases, with 14 bases remaining between them. In nucleotides, the CDR3 is TGTGCCAGCAGGACGACAGGAAACACCTACGAGCAGTACTTC. This sequence encodes CASRTTGNTYEQYF.

This clone was observed a single time. Relative to the germline gene, one junction end is altered; a read error may explain this. The chain carries TRBV30 and TRBJ1-1, with TRBD1 as a possible D gene (5 bases). Germline V gives CDR1 GTSNPN, CDR2 SVGIG (reference sequence). The CDR3 has 13 residues. The CDR3 sequence is CAWSRVLNNEAFF. The DNA of the CDR3 is TGTGCCTGGAGCAGGGTATTGAACAATGAAGCTTTCTTT.

The gene calls are TRBV27 and TRBJ2-1, with D tentatively TRBD1 (6 bases). Between the trimmed V and J ends, which lost 7 bases and 8 bases, there was a span of 15 bases. Germline V gene lookup returns CDR1 MNHEY and CDR2 SMNVEV (reference sequence). CDR3 length: 13 amino acids. As DNA, the CDR3 is TGTGCCAGCACGCAGGGGAGCGGCGATGAGCAGTTCTTC. This sequence encodes CASTQGSGDEQFF.

The V gene is TRBV2, the J gene TRBJ1-5, with 8 bases lining up with TRBD1. Trimming removed 6 bases from V and 0 bases from J; junction bases left unmatched: 4. CDR1 is SNHLY and CDR2 is FYNNEI in the germline V gene. The CDR3 is 15 amino acids. The CDR3 sequence is CASRDTGGSNQPQHF. The CDR3 DNA follows: TGTGCCAGCAGAGATACAGGGGGTAGCAATCAGCCCCAGCATTTT.

J is TRBJ1-4 and V is TRBV18, with 9 bases matching TRBD1. Losses at the gene ends were 2 bases for V and 7 bases for J; bases not matched to a gene: 2. Per germline, CDR1 KGHSH and CDR2 LQKENI. This CDR3 has 14 amino acids. CDR3: CASSPGTGPEKLFF. In DNA, the CDR3 is TGTGCCAGCTCACCAGGGACAGGGCCTGAAAAACTGTTTTTT.

The CDR3 coding sequence is TGTGCCAGCAGCTTGGAGGGTCCCCAAGAGACCCAGTACTTC. As protein: CASSLEGPQETQYF. V is TRBV7-9 and J is TRBJ2-5; tentatively, D is TRBD2 (6 bases). The CDR3 covers 14 residues. V lost 3 bases and J lost 1, with 9 bases in between. CDR1 SEHNR and CDR2 FQNEAQ come from the germline V gene (reference sequence).

This chain links TRBV7-9 with TRBJ2-4; D is perhaps TRBD1 (7 bases). The CDR3 runs to 14 residues. V was shortened by 5 bases and J by 8 bases, with 16 bases between the two germline ends. Germline CDR1 is SEHNR and CDR2 is FQNEAQ (reference sequence). CDR3 sequence: CASSLQGRSDIQYF. The CDR3 DNA reads as TGTGCCAGCAGCCTACAGGGGAGGTCGGACATTCAGTACTTC.

This clone turned up a few times. The chain is built from TRBV10-1 and TRBJ1-1; possibly TRBD1 for D (5 bases). The CDR3 loop spans 12 amino acids. Per the germline V gene, CDR1 is WNHNN and CDR2 is SYGVQD (reference sequence). Trimming took off 7 bases at V and 7 bases at J, with 13 bases between the two ends. CDR3 sequence reads: CASNVEGDEAFF. Here the CDR3 DNA reads TGCGCCAGCAACGTAGAAGGGGATGAAGCTTTCTTT.

The gene calls are TRBV15 and TRBJ2-7; the D gene is possibly TRBD2 (6 bases). The CDR3 is 16 amino acids. The V and J ends lost 4 bases and 5 bases respectively, with 21 bases between them. From germline, CDR1 is LNHNV and CDR2 YYDKDF (reference sequence). The CDR3 reads CATSTGGAGSRHEQYF. The CDR3 bases are TGTGCCACCAGCACAGGAGGGGCAGGGAGTAGGCACGAGCAGTACTTC.

This clone has only one observation. The rearrangement uses TRBV28 and TRBJ1-3; 7 bases map to TRBD1. V trimming: 3 bases; J trimming: 3 bases; junction bases outside the gene matches: 8. CDR1 is MDHEN and CDR2 is SYDVKM in the germline V gene. This CDR3 is 16 amino acids long. The CDR3 nucleotides are TGTGCCAGCAGTTTGGAGGACAGGTCTTTTGGAAACACCATATATTTT. Protein sequence: CASSLEDRSFGNTIYF.

The chain links TRBV10-3 to TRBJ2-1; 8 nucleotides match TRBD2. The length of the CDR3 is 16 residues. CDR1 is ENHRY and CDR2 is SYGVKD in the germline V gene. The ends lost 3 bases at V and 6 bases at J; junction bases unmatched: 10. The CDR3 is CAISEEGLVTLNEQFF. The CDR3, as DNA: TGTGCCATCAGTGAAGAGGGACTAGTTACCCTCAATGAGCAGTTCTTC.